What follows are 18 T cell receptor beta chains derived from one specimen sequenced in a study of blood T cell repertoires in COVID-19. TCRdb's table, derived via immunoSEQ multiplex PCR, lists solely in-frame clones and lacks some. The table shows some 150,000 clones, with 88% occurring only once. The sample consisted of peripheral blood. The receptors stem from an older woman with acute or convalescent COVID-19.

The J gene is TRBJ1-2, the V gene TRBV28; D not resolved. The V end lost 3 bases, the J end lost 4 bases, and 9 bases lay between the germline ends. The CDR3 runs to 13 residues. CDR1 and CDR2 (germline): MDHEN, SYDVKM. CDR3 region: CASSFGHSYGYTF. CDR3 DNA sequence: TGTGCCAGCAGTTTTGGTCACTCCTATGGCTACACCTTC.

The rearrangement links TRBV7-8 to TRBJ1-1, with D possibly matching TRBD1 (5 bases). The V gene's germline CDR1 is SGHVS and CDR2 FQNEAQ. This CDR3 has 16 amino acids. V gave up 2 bases and J gave up 0 bases, with 13 bases separating them. The CDR3: CASSLLAGNMNTEAFF. The CDR3 DNA reads TGTGCCAGCAGCTTACTTGCAGGGAACATGAACACTGAAGCTTTCTTT.

The chain recombines TRBV2 with TRBJ1-6; perhaps TRBD1 as D (6 bases). Germline lookup yields CDR1 SNHLY and CDR2 FYNNEI. Trimming left V 2 bases short and J 6 bases short, with 17 bases between. The CDR3 has 17 residues. CDR3 sequence (DNA): TGTGCCAGCAGTGAAAAAAGGGCAGGGGCGTTTAATTCACCCCTCCACTTT. It yields the protein CASSEKRAGAFNSPLHF.

The chain combines TRBV5-1 with TRBJ2-1, with unresolved D. The CDR3 has 14 amino acids. CDR1 and CDR2 (germline): SGHRS, YFSETQ. Trimming cost V 0 bases and J 1 base, with 5 bases left between them. CDR3 nucleotides: TGCGCCAGCAGCTTGGGACAATCCTACAATGAGCAGTTCTTC. Its protein product is CASSLGQSYNEQFF.

The J gene is TRBJ1-2, the V gene TRBV4-3; 12 bases align to TRBD1. Losses at the gene ends were 2 bases for V and 8 bases for J; bases not matched to a gene: 6. Looked up from germline, CDR1 is LGHNA and CDR2 is YSLEER. There are 15 residues in the CDR3. In DNA, the CDR3 is TGCGCCAGCAGCCAAAGGGGACAGGGGGCAGGAGGCTACACCTTC. Translation gives CASSQRGQGAGGYTF.

The rearrangement joins TRBV6-6 to TRBJ1-3, with D tentatively TRBD1 (6 bases). The CDR3 runs 16 residues. Looked up from germline, CDR1 is MNHNY and CDR2 is SVGAGI (reference sequence). V lost 2 bases to trimming and J lost 0 bases, with 11 bases between them. CDR3 region: CASSYRQDVSGNTIYF. The CDR3 nucleotides are TGTGCCAGCAGTTACCGACAGGACGTCTCTGGAAACACCATATATTTT.

This clone was detected only a few times. V usage is TRBV7-2 and J usage is TRBJ2-1; maybe TRBD2 (5 bases). The CDR3 is 13 amino acids. The V gene's germline CDR1 is SGHTA and CDR2 FQGNSA. V lost 5 bases and J 14 bases, leaving 19 bases between the germline ends. The CDR3 sequence is CASSPLDPPREFF. The CDR3 region has the DNA TGTGCCAGCAGCCCCCTGGATCCCCCGCGGGAGTTCTTC.

The chain links TRBV14 to TRBJ2-2, with D possibly being TRBD2 (5 bases). Germline V lookup: CDR1 SGHDN, CDR2 FVKESK. CDR3 size: 16 residues. Trimming pared 0 bases from V and 7 bases from J, leaving 15 bases between. The CDR3 coding sequence is TGTGCCAGCAGCCAAGATTTCCCGGGAAAGGGCGGGGAGCTGTTTTTT. Its translation: CASSQDFPGKGGELFF.

The sample holds a few counts of this clone. The chain uses TRBV20-1 and TRBJ1-2; the D gene is possibly TRBD1 (5 bases). Per the germline V gene, CDR1 is DFQATT and CDR2 is SNEGSKA (reference sequence). The CDR3 consists of 11 residues. In DNA form, the CDR3 reads TGCAGGGCAGGGCTTAACTATGGCTACACCTTC. As protein: CRAGLNYGYTF.

As to this clone: Other nucleotide sequences from this sample produce the same CDR3. This chain links TRBV29-1 with TRBJ1-5; D is ambiguous. The CDR3 is made up of 12 amino acids. The germline V gene has CDR1 SQVTM and CDR2 ANQGSEA. V shed 4 bases and J shed 2 bases, with 6 bases lying between them. The CDR3 sequence is CSVGGGNQPQHF. The DNA for the CDR3 is TGCAGCGTTGGCGGAGGCAATCAGCCCCAGCATTTT.

This clone has more than one count but fewer than ten. This chain links TRBV6-5 with TRBJ2-2; D call uncertain. Germline-derived CDR1 and CDR2 are MNHEY and SVGAGI. The CDR3 extends over 14 amino acids. V was clipped by 6 bases and J by 2 bases, with 10 bases between them. CDR3 sequence: CASRARRNTGELFF. The CDR3 DNA is TGTGCCAGCAGGGCGAGGAGAAACACCGGGGAGCTGTTTTTT.

The CDR3 is CASSPPTSRTNNNEQFF. The CDR3 region has the DNA TGTGCCAGCTCACCACCGACTAGCCGAACCAACAACAATGAGCAGTTCTTC. The V and J genes are TRBV18 and TRBJ2-1, with 7 nucleotides matching TRBD2. Germline loops: CDR1 KGHSH, CDR2 LQKENI. V shed 0 bases, J shed 5 bases, and the junction held 10 bases outside the gene matches. The CDR3 has 17 residues.

In DNA form, the CDR3 reads TGTGCCAGTAGTATAGCTAACAGGGGAAGCTATGGCTACACCTTC. Amino acid sequence: CASSIANRGSYGYTF. This chain joins TRBV19 and TRBJ1-2; 7 positions match TRBD1. The germline gives CDR1 LNHDA, CDR2 SQIVND (reference sequence). V dropped 1 base and J dropped 4; count of bases not matched to a gene: 6. The CDR3 is 15 residues long. Full variable domain (remainder filled in from reference TRBV19 and TRBJ1-2): DGGITQSPKYLFRKEGQNVTLSCEQNLNHDAMYWYRQDPGQGLRLIYYSQIVNDFQKGDIAEGYSVSREKKESFPLTVTSAQKNPTAFYLCASSIANRGSYGYTFGSGTRLTVV.

The DNA of the CDR3 is TGTGCCAGTAGTATAGGGATGAGGGGGTTCTACAATGAGCAGTTCTTC. Its translation is CASSIGMRGFYNEQFF. The rearrangement links TRBV19 to TRBJ2-1; the D gene is possibly TRBD1 (6 bases). There are 16 residues in the CDR3. Germline V gene lookup returns CDR1 LNHDA and CDR2 SQIVND (reference sequence). The ends were cut back, 1 base at V and 3 bases at J, with 13 bases in the middle.

The chain employs TRBV12-3 or TRBV12-4 and TRBJ1-2, with D unresolved. The CDR3 covers 13 residues. Trimming took 6 bases from V and 5 from J, leaving 13 bases between them. CDR3 protein: CASSVNREYGYTF. The CDR3 DNA follows: TGTGCCAGCAGCGTGAATAGGGAGTATGGCTACACCTTC.

The chain links TRBV18 to TRBJ2-3; weak D call: TRBD2 (6 bases). In germline, CDR1 is KGHSH, CDR2 LQKENI. V dropped 1 base and J dropped 5 bases, with 13 bases sitting between them. There are 15 residues in the CDR3. CDR3 nucleotide sequence: TGTGCCAGCTCACCACTTGGGTCGGGGGAAGATACGCAGTATTTT. Translation: CASSPLGSGEDTQYF.

The chain carries TRBV28 and TRBJ1-4; no definite D call. V lost 8 bases and J 3 bases, leaving 10 bases between the germline ends. In germline, CDR1 is MDHEN, CDR2 SYDVKM. This CDR3 is 13 amino acids long. The DNA of the CDR3 is TGTGCCAGCGTGGGAGGCGCTAATGAAAAACTGTTTTTT. Amino acids: CASVGGANEKLFF.

V gene TRBV3-1 (or the pseudogene TRBV3-2) combines with J gene TRBJ2-3, with 8 bases that match TRBD2. Germline V gene data show CDR1 as LGHDT and CDR2 as YNNKEL (reference sequence). The CDR3 runs 16 residues. V shed 0 bases and J 4 bases; nucleotides not matched to a gene: 6. The chain's CDR3 is CASSQEGVSGADTQYF. CDR3 nucleotides: TGTGCCAGCAGCCAAGAGGGCGTTAGCGGGGCAGATACGCAGTATTTT.